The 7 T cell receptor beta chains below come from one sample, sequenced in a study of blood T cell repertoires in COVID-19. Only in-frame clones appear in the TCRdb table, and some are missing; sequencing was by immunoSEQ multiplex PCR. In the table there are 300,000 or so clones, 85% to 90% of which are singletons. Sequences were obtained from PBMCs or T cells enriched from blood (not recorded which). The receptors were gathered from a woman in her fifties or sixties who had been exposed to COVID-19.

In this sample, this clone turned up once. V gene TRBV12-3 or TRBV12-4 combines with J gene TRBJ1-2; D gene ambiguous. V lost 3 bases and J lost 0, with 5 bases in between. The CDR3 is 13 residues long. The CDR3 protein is CASSLSANYGYTF. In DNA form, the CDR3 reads TGTGCCAGCAGTTTGTCGGCTAACTATGGCTACACCTTC.

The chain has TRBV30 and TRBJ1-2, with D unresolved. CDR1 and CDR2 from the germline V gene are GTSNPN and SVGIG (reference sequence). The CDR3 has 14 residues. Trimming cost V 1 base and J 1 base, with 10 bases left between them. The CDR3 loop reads CAWSAIQLNYGYTF. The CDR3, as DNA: TGTGCCTGGAGTGCCATACAGCTTAACTATGGCTACACCTTC.

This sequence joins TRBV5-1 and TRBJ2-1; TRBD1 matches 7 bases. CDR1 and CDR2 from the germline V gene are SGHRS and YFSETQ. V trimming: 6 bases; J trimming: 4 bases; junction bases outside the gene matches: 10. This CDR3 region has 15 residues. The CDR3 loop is CASTKPGQTYNEQFF. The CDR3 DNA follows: TGCGCCAGCACAAAACCGGGACAGACTTACAATGAGCAGTTCTTC.

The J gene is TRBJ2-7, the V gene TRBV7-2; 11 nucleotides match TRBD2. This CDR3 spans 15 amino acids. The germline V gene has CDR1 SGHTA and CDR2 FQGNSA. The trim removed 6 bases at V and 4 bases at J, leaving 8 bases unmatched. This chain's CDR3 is CASSPGLAGGYEQYF. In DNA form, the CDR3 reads TGTGCCAGCAGTCCAGGACTAGCGGGTGGGTACGAGCAGTACTTC.

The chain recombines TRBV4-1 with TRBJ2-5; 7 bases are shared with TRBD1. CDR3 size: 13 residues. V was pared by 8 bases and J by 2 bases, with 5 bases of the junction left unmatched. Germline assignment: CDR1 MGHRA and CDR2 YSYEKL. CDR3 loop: CASGPTGQETQYF. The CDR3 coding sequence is TGCGCCAGCGGACCGACAGGGCAAGAGACCCAGTACTTC.

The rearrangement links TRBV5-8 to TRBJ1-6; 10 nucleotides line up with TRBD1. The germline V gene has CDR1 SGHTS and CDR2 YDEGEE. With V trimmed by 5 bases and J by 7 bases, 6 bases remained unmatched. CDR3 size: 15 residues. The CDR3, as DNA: TGTGCCAGCAGAACCAGGACAGGGGGAAATTCACCCCTCCACTTT. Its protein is CASRTRTGGNSPLHF.

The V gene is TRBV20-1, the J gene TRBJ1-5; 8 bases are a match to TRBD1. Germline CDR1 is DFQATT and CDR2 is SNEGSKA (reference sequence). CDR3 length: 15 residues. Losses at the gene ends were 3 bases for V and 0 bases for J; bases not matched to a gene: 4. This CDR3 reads CSASTGGHSNQPQHF. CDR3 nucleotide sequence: TGCAGTGCTAGTACAGGGGGTCATAGCAATCAGCCCCAGCATTTT.